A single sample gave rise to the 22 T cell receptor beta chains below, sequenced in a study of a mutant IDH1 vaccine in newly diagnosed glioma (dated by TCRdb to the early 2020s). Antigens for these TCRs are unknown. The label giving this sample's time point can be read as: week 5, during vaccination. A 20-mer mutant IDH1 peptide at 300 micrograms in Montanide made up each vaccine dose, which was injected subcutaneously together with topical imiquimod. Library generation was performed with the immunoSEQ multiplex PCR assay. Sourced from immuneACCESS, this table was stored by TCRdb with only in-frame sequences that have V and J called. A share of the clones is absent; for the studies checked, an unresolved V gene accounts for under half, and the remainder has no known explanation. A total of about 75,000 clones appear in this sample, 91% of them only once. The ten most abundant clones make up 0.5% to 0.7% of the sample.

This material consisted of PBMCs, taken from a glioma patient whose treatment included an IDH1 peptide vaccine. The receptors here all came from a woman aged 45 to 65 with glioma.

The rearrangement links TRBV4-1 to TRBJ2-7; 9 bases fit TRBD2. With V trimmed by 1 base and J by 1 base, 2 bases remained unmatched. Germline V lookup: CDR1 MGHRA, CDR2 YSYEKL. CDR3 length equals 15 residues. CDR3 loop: CASSQGLAVSYEQYF. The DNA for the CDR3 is TGCGCCAGCAGCCAAGGACTAGCGGTGTCCTACGAGCAGTACTTC.

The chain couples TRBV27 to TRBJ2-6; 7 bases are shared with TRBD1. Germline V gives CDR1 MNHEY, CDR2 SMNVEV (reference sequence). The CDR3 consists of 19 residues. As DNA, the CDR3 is TGTTCCTTAACAGGGGAGTTTTTGGGCAGGGGGAGCGGGGCCAACGTCCTGACTTTC. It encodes CSLTGEFLGRGSGANVLTF.

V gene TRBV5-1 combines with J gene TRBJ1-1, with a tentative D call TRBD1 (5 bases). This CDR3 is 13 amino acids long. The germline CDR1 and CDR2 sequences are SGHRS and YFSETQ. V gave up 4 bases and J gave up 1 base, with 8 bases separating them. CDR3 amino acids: CASSLTGNTEAFF. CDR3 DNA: TGCGCCAGCAGCCTAACAGGGAACACTGAAGCTTTCTTT.

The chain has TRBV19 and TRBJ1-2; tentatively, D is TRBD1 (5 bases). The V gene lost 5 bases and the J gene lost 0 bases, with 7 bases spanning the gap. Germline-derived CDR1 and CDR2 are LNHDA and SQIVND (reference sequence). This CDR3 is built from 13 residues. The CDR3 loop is CASSRGTNYGYTF. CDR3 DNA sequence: TGTGCCAGTAGTCGGGGGACTAACTATGGCTACACCTTC.

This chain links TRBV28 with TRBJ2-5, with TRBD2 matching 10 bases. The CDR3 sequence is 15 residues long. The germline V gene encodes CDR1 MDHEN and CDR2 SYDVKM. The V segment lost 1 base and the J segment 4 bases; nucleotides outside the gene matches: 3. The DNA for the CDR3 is TGTGCCAGCAGTTTATTTCTAGCGGGAGCAGAGACCCAGTACTTC. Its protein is CASSLFLAGAETQYF.

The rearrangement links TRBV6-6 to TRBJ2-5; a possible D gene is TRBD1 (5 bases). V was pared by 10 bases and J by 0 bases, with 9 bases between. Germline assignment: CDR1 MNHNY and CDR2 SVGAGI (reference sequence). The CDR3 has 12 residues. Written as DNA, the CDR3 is TGTGCCACACGACAGAACCAAGAGACCCAGTACTTC. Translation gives CATRQNQETQYF.

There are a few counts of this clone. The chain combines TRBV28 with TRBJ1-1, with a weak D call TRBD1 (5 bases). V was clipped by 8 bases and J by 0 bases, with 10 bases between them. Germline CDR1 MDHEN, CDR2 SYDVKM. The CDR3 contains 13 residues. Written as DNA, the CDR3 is TGTGCCAGCCTCGACAGCTTGAACACTGAAGCTTTCTTT. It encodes CASLDSLNTEAFF. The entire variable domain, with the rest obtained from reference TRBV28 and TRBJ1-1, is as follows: DVKVTQSSRYLVKRTGEKVFLECVQDMDHENMFWYRQDPGLGLRLIYFSYDVKMKEKGDIPEGYSVSREKKERFSLILESASTNQTSMYLCASLDSLNTEAFFGQGTRLTVV.

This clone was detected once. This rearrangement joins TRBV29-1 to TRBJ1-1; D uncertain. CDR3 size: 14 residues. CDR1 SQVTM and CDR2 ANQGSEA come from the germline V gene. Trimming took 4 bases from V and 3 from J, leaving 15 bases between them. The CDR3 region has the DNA TGCAGCGTTGCACGGGCAACTCAGGACACTGAAGCTTTCTTT. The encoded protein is CSVARATQDTEAFF.

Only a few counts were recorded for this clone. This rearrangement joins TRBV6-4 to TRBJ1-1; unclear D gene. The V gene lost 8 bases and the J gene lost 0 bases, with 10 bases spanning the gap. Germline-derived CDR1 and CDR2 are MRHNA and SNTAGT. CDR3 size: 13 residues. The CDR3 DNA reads TGTGCCAGCCGGCGGGGATTGAACACTGAAGCTTTCTTT. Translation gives CASRRGLNTEAFF.

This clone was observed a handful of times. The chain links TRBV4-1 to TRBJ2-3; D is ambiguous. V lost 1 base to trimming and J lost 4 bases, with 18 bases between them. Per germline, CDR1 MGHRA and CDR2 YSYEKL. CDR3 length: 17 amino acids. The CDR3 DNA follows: TGCGCCAGCAGCCAAGTTGATATGGGGTTCCTCGCAGATACGCAGTATTTT. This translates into CASSQVDMGFLADTQYF.

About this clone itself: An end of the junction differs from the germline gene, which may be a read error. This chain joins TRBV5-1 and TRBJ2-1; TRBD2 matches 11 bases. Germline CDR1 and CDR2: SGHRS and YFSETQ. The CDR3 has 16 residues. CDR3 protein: CASSLGTSGSYDEQFF. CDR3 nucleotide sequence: TGCGCCAGCAGCTTGGGTACTAGCGGGAGCTACGATGAGCAGTTCTTC.

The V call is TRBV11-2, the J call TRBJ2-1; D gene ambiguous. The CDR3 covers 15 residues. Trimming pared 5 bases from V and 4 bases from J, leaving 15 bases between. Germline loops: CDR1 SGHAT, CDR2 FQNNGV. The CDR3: CASSRPGLIYNEQFF. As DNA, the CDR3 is TGTGCCAGCAGCCGTCCGGGTCTAATTTACAATGAGCAGTTCTTC. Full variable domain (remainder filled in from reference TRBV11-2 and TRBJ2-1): EAGVAQSPRYKIIEKRQSVAFWCNPISGHATLYWYQQILGQGPKLLIQFQNNGVVDDSQLPKDRFSAERLKGVDSTLKIQPAKLEDSAVYLCASSRPGLIYNEQFFGPGTRLTVL.

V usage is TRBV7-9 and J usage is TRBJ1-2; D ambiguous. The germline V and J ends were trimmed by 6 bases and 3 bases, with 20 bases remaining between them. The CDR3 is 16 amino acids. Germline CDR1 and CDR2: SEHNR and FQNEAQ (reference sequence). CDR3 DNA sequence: TGTGCCAGCAGTTACACCGAGCAGGTCTATCACTATGGCTACACCTTC. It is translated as CASSYTEQVYHYGYTF.

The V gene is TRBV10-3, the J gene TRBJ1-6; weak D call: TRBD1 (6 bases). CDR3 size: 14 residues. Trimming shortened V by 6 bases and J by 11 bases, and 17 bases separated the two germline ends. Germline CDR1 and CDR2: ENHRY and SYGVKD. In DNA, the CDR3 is TGTGCCATCAGGGAAGACAGGCCTAGGACACCCCTCCACTTT. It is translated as CAIREDRPRTPLHF.

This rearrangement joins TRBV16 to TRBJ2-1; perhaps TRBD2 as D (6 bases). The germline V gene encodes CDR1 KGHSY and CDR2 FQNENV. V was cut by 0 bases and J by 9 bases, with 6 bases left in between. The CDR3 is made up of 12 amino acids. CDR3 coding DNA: TGTGCCAGCAGCCAATCTAGCGGTGAGCAGTTCTTC. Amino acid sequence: CASSQSSGEQFF.

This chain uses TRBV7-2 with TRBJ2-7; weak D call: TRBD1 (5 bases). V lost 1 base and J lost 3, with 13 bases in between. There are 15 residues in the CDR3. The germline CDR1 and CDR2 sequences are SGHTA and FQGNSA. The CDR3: CASSLGAGSVYEQYF. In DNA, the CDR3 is TGTGCCAGCAGCTTAGGGGCAGGGTCGGTCTACGAGCAGTACTTC.

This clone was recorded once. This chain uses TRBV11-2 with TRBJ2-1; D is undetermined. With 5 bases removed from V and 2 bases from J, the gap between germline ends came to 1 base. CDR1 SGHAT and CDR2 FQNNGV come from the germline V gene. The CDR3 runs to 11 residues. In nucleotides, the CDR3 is TGTGCCAGCAGCCCCTACAATGAGCAGTTCTTC. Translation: CASSPYNEQFF.

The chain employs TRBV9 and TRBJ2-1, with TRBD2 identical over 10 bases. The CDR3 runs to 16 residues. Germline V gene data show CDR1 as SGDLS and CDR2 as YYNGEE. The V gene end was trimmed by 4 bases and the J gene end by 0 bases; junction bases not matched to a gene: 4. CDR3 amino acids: CASSTSGASSYNEQFF. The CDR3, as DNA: TGTGCCAGCAGCACTAGCGGGGCTAGCTCCTACAATGAGCAGTTCTTC. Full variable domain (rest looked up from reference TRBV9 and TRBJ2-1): DSGVTQTPKHLITATGQRVTLRCSPRSGDLSVYWYQQSLDQGLQFLIQYYNGEERAKGNILERFSAQQFPDLHSELNLSSLELGDSALYFCASSTSGASSYNEQFFGPGTRLTVL.

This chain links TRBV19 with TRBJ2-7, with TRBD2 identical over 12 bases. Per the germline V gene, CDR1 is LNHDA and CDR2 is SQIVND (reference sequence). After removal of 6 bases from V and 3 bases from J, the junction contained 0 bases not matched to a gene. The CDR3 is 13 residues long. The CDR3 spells CASRTSGSYEQYF. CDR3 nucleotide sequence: TGTGCCAGTAGGACTAGCGGGAGCTACGAGCAGTACTTC.

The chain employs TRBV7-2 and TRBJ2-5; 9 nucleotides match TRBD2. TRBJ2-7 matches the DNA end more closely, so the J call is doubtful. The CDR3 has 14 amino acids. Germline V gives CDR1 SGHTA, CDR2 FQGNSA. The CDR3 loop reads CASSSASGNYEQYF. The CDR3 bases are TGTGCCAGCAGCTCTGCTAGCGGGAACTACGAGCAGTACTTC.

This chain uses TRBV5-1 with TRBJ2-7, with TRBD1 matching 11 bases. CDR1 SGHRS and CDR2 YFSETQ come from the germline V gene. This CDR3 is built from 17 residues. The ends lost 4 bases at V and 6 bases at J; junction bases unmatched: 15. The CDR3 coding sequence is TGCGCCAGCAGCCCCGCCCCCCGGACAGGGGGCCGGGGCGAGCAGTACTTC. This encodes CASSPAPRTGGRGEQYF.

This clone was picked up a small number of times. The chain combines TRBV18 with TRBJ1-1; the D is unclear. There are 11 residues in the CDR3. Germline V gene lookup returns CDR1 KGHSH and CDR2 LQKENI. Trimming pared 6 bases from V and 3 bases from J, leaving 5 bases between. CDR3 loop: CASSAYTEAFF. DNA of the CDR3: TGTGCCAGCTCCGCGTACACTGAAGCTTTCTTT.